The 19 T cell receptor beta chains below come from one sample, sequenced in a study of beta chain features in type 1 diabetes. All of the isolated RNA was reverse transcribed, so expressed TCRB transcripts were sequenced. The assay was immunoSEQ multiplex PCR, and TCRdb's table has in-frame clones only and misses some. Here the sample spans approximately 38,000 clones, 64% being singletons. The sequenced sample consisted of Tregs from blood. These receptors all come from a woman aged 25 to 39 in good health.

The rearrangement links TRBV7-2 to TRBJ2-7; 10 bases line up with TRBD2. The V gene end was trimmed by 1 base and the J gene end by 6 bases; junction bases not matched to a gene: 3. Germline V CDR1 and CDR2: SGHTA, FQGNSA. The CDR3 is made up of 14 amino acids. The CDR3 reads CASSLGLAGAEQYF. CDR3 DNA: TGTGCCAGCAGCTTAGGCCTAGCGGGAGCCGAGCAGTACTTC.

This chain connects TRBV4-2 to TRBJ2-1, with 15 nucleotides matching TRBD2. J gave up 6 bases and V 4 bases, and 10 bases lay outside the gene matches. Germline CDR1 reads LGHNA; CDR2 reads YNFKEQ. The CDR3 runs to 18 residues. This CDR3 reads CASSPPPGLAGGSNEQFF. The CDR3 DNA sequence: TGTGCCAGCAGCCCTCCTCCGGGACTAGCGGGAGGTTCCAATGAGCAGTTCTTC.

V gene TRBV5-1 combines with J gene TRBJ2-7, with D tentatively TRBD1 (5 bases). V was clipped by 0 bases and J by 3 bases, with 10 bases between them. CDR1 is SGHRS and CDR2 is YFSETQ in the germline V gene. This CDR3 comprises 14 residues. The CDR3 region is CASSLGSQGYEQYF. The CDR3 bases are TGCGCCAGCAGCTTGGGGTCCCAGGGCTACGAGCAGTACTTC.

This sequence joins TRBV18 and TRBJ1-3; TRBD1 agrees at 7 bases. The CDR3 is 14 residues long. Germline assignment: CDR1 KGHSH and CDR2 LQKENI. Trimming removed 6 bases from V and 4 bases from J; junction bases left unmatched: 6. CDR3 residues: CASSRGVLGNTIYF. The CDR3 DNA sequence: TGTGCCAGCTCCAGGGGGGTCCTCGGAAACACCATATATTTT.

The V call is TRBV30, the J call TRBJ2-7, with D tentatively TRBD2 (6 bases). The CDR3 loop spans 12 amino acids. CDR1 is GTSNPN and CDR2 is SVGIG in the germline V gene (reference sequence). The germline V and J ends were trimmed by 0 bases and 6 bases, with 9 bases remaining between them. The CDR3 region is CAWSVRGVEQYF. The DNA of the CDR3 is TGTGCCTGGAGTGTACGCGGGGTCGAGCAGTACTTC.

This chain links TRBV5-4 with TRBJ2-1; D remains unclear. The CDR3 is 15 amino acids. Per the germline V gene, CDR1 is SGHNT and CDR2 is YYREEE (reference sequence). With 6 bases removed from V and 7 bases from J, the gap between germline ends came to 20 bases. In nucleotides, the CDR3 is TGTGCCAGCAACCAAGCAGCCGGCGGCTGGAATGAGCAGTTCTTC. It is translated as CASNQAAGGWNEQFF.

The V call is TRBV4-3, the J call TRBJ2-7; no clear D gene. From germline, CDR1 is LGHNA and CDR2 YSLEER. This CDR3 spans 15 amino acids. V shed 0 bases and J shed 1 base, with 10 bases lying between them. The CDR3 loop reads CASSQDRLSSYEQYF. The CDR3 region has the DNA TGCGCCAGCAGCCAAGATCGACTTTCTTCCTACGAGCAGTACTTC.

The DNA for the CDR3 is TGTGCCAGCAGGGGGATCGGCGGGAGGGCCGAGCATACGCAGTATTTT. Protein sequence: CASRGIGGRAEHTQYF. The gene calls are TRBV2 and TRBJ2-3; 9 bases line up with TRBD2. The germline V gene encodes CDR1 SNHLY and CDR2 FYNNEI. V lost 6 bases to trimming and J lost 7 bases; unmatched junction nucleotides: 14. This CDR3 comprises 16 residues.

Only one count was recorded for this clone. The chain is built from TRBV7-2 and TRBJ2-4; D is possibly TRBD1 (5 bases). The CDR3 extends over 14 amino acids. CDR1 is SGHTA and CDR2 is FQGNSA in the germline V gene. The ends were cut back, 4 bases at V and 0 bases at J, with 7 bases in the middle. DNA of the CDR3: TGTGCCAGCAGCTCCAGGGTAGCCAAAAACATTCAGTACTTC. Encoded protein: CASSSRVAKNIQYF.

V is TRBV7-9 and J is TRBJ2-1; no reliable D call. The CDR3 runs 16 residues. Germline CDR1 and CDR2: SEHNR and FQNEAQ (reference sequence). The germline V and J ends were trimmed by 5 bases and 0 bases, with 14 bases remaining between them. This chain's CDR3 is CASSPRGLSSYNEQFF. The DNA of the CDR3 is TGTGCCAGCAGCCCCCGTGGGCTGAGCTCCTACAATGAGCAGTTCTTC. The complete variable domain, with remaining parts taken from reference TRBV7-9 and TRBJ2-1, reads DTGVSQNPRHKITKRGQNVTFRCDPISEHNRLYWYRQTLGQGPEFLTYFQNEAQLEKSRLLSDRFSAERPKGSFSTLEIQRTEQGDSAMYLCASSPRGLSSYNEQFFGPGTRLTVL.

The rearrangement joins TRBV29-1 to TRBJ2-3; D not resolved. The germline gives CDR1 SQVTM, CDR2 ANQGSEA. Trimming cost V 1 base and J 5 bases, with 10 bases left between them. CDR3 length: 13 residues. CDR3 amino acids: CSVEGALRDTQYF. In DNA, the CDR3 is TGCAGCGTTGAAGGAGCCTTGAGAGATACGCAGTATTTT.

The chain employs TRBV7-9 and TRBJ2-2, with 7 nucleotides matching TRBD1. Germline assignment: CDR1 SEHNR and CDR2 FQNEAQ (reference sequence). The CDR3 has 16 amino acids. J lost 1 base, V lost 6 bases, and 8 bases had no gene match. The CDR3 bases are TGTGCCAGCAGACCCAGGACAGGCCTGAACACCGGGGAGCTGTTTTTT. Translating it yields CASRPRTGLNTGELFF.

This chain's CDR3 is CASSPTSGQGYGYTF. The CDR3 nucleotides are TGTGCCAGCTCACCAACCTCGGGACAGGGGTATGGCTACACCTTC. V gene TRBV18 combines with J gene TRBJ1-2; 10 nucleotides align to TRBD1. The CDR3 loop spans 15 amino acids. Per the germline V gene, CDR1 is KGHSH and CDR2 is LQKENI. J gave up 5 bases and V 2 bases, and 5 bases lay outside the gene matches.

This chain uses TRBV7-2 with TRBJ2-3; 8 positions agree with TRBD1. CDR1 and CDR2 (germline): SGHTA, FQGNSA. The CDR3 totals 17 residues. V shed 3 bases, J shed 1 base, and the junction held 9 bases outside the gene matches. The CDR3 loop is CASSFLTGGGRTDTQYF. Here the CDR3 DNA reads TGTGCCAGCAGCTTTCTCACAGGGGGAGGTCGCACAGATACGCAGTATTTT. The full variable domain, completed using reference TRBV7-2 and TRBJ2-3, is GAGVSQSPSNKVTEKGKDVELRCDPISGHTALYWYRQSLGQGLEFLIYFQGNSAPDKSGLPSDRFSAERTGGSVSTLTIQRTQQEDSAVYLCASSFLTGGGRTDTQYFGPGTRLTVL.

The chain couples TRBV11-1 to TRBJ2-1, with 9 bases lining up with TRBD2. CDR1 is SGHAT, CDR2 FQDESV, per germline (reference sequence). The CDR3 is 14 amino acids. V lost 5 bases, J lost 6 bases, and 5 bases stayed unmatched. CDR3 sequence (DNA): TGTGCCAGCAGCCCGGGACTAGCTGTCAATGAGCAGTTCTTC. Amino acids: CASSPGLAVNEQFF.

This clone has only a few counts. The rearrangement links TRBV2 to TRBJ2-3; D is perhaps TRBD2 (6 bases). The V gene lost 6 bases and the J gene lost 0 bases, with 13 bases spanning the gap. This CDR3 comprises 15 residues. The germline V gene encodes CDR1 SNHLY and CDR2 FYNNEI. CDR3 sequence reads: CASSPAAGSTDTQYF. Here the CDR3 DNA reads TGTGCCAGCAGCCCCGCGGCGGGGAGCACAGATACGCAGTATTTT.

This clone was detected a few times. Additional DNA sequences in this sample encode the identical CDR3. The rearrangement uses TRBV7-2 and TRBJ1-2; 7 positions agree with TRBD1. The CDR3 is 13 amino acids. Germline V gene data show CDR1 as SGHTA and CDR2 as FQGNSA. V lost 8 bases, J lost 3 bases, and 6 bases stayed unmatched. This CDR3 is CASPRTGDYGYTF. DNA for the CDR3: TGTGCCAGCCCCCGCACAGGGGACTATGGCTACACCTTC.

CDR3 sequence: CASSSGLAREQYF. The CDR3 nucleotides read TGTGCCAGCAGTAGCGGACTAGCGCGGGAGCAGTACTTC. The gene calls are TRBV7-2 and TRBJ2-7; 9 positions agree with TRBD2. The V gene's germline CDR1 is SGHTA and CDR2 FQGNSA. Trimming removed 6 bases from V and 7 bases from J; junction bases left unmatched: 7. The CDR3 extends over 13 amino acids.

This clone was observed a few times. The gene calls are TRBV7-8 and TRBJ2-2, with 7 positions matching TRBD1. The germline gives CDR1 SGHVS, CDR2 FQNEAQ. V lost 5 bases and J lost 0; bases outside the gene matches: 6. CDR3 length equals 16 residues. The CDR3 protein is CASSQGQRTNTGELFF. For the CDR3, the DNA is TGTGCCAGCAGCCAGGGACAGCGTACGAACACCGGGGAGCTGTTTTTT.